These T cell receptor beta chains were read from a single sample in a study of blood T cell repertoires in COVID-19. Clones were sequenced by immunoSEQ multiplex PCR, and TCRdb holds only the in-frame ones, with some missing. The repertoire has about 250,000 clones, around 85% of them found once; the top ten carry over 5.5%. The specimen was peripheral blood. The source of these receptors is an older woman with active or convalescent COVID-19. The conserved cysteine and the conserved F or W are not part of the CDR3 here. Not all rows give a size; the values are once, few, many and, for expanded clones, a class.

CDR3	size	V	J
ASSDGNQETQY	many	TRBV6-1	TRBJ2-5
ASSAEETQY	NA	TRBV19	TRBJ2-5
ASSEIGTGGFQPQH	NA	TRBV6-1	TRBJ1-5
ASSLGWAENNEQF	NA	TRBV11-3	TRBJ2-1
ASSLGGEADTQY	once	TRBV27	TRBJ2-3
ASSLVQTGNTEAF	NA	TRBV11-3	TRBJ1-1
ASSLPGDYGYT	NA	TRBV28	TRBJ1-2
ASSFPGGETQY	few	TRBV7-2	TRBJ2-5
ASSQWTGLFSPLH	NA	TRBV14	TRBJ1-6
ASSQRPSADTQY	NA	TRBV4-2	TRBJ2-3
ASSLAGRVSGANVLT	NA	TRBV11-2	TRBJ2-6
ASSSSGTDNSPLH	NA	TRBV6-4	TRBJ1-6
ASSLRGELF	NA	TRBV7-9	TRBJ2-2
ATRGTVNTEAF	NA	TRBV3-1/TRBV3-2	TRBJ1-1
ASSQSGRGNEQF	once	TRBV6-6	TRBJ2-1
ASSFTSSYNEQF	once	TRBV6-2/TRBV6-3	TRBJ2-1
ASSFRTSGSNEQF	NA	TRBV7-6	TRBJ2-1
ATSRDTGNTDTQY	NA	TRBV15	TRBJ2-3
ASRSRTTGNTEAF	NA	TRBV19	TRBJ1-1
ASSNTGTGNYGYT	few	TRBV5-1	TRBJ1-2
ASRDRTGSDTQY	NA	TRBV10-2	TRBJ2-3
ASSRRGSNQPQH	NA	TRBV6-6	TRBJ1-5
ASSGPGQGYGNTIY	NA	TRBV2	TRBJ1-3
ASTGSGNTIY	once	TRBV6-5	TRBJ1-3
ASSPGPVPSYNEQF	once	TRBV9	TRBJ2-1
ASSIRTGGEPEAF	NA	TRBV19	TRBJ1-1
ASSEVGSPLH	NA	TRBV6-1	TRBJ1-6
ASGLGQGMGETQY	NA	TRBV12-5	TRBJ2-5
ASSQAGSNRDTQY	NA	TRBV3-1/TRBV3-2	TRBJ2-3
ASSEAGTDGYT	NA	TRBV25-1	TRBJ1-2
ASSEGQGSYNEQF	NA	TRBV2	TRBJ2-1
AWNRGNYGYT	NA	TRBV30	TRBJ1-2
ASSGELGPTAQEQF	NA	TRBV5-5	TRBJ2-1
ASGFQQGAFGYT	NA	TRBV12-5	TRBJ1-2
ASSSKGRREGFYNEQF	NA	TRBV7-8	TRBJ2-1
ASIWREWYEQY	once	TRBV7-8	TRBJ2-7
ASSRSGLEIEQF	NA	TRBV19	TRBJ2-1
ASSYGGDNTGELF	once	TRBV6-5	TRBJ2-2
ASSFRVIDEQY	NA	TRBV11-3	TRBJ2-7
ASSQARGLAGGPGREETQY	NA	TRBV4-1	TRBJ2-5
ASSITTGTGRTDTQY	NA	TRBV19	TRBJ2-3
ASSVSVTSGRVEQY	NA	TRBV9	TRBJ2-7
AISESIAGSYNEQF	NA	TRBV10-3	TRBJ2-1